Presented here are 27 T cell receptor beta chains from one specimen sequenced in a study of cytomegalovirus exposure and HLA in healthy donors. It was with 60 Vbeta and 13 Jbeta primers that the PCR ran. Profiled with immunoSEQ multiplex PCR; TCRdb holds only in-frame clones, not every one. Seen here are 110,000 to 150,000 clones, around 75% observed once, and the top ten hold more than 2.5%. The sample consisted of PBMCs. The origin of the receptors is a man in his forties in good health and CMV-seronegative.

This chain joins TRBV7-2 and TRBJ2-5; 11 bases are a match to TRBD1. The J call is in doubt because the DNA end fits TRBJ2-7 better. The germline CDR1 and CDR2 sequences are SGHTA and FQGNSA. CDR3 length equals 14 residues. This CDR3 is CASRAGTGGYEQYF. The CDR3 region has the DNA TGTGCCAGCAGAGCCGGGACAGGGGGCTACGAGCAGTACTTC.

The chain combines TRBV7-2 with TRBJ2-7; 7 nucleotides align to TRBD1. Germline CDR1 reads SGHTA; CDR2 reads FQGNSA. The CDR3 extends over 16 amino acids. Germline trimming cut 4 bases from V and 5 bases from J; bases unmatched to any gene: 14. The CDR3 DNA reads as TGTGCCAGCAGCTCCCCCGTAGACAGGGCGATAAACGAGCAGTACTTC. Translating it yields CASSSPVDRAINEQYF.

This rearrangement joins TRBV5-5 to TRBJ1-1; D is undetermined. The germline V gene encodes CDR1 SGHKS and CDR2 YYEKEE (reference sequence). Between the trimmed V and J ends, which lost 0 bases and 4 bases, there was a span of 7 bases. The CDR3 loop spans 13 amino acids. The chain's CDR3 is CASSLAAGTEAFF. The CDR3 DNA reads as TGTGCCAGCAGCTTGGCGGCAGGCACTGAAGCTTTCTTT.

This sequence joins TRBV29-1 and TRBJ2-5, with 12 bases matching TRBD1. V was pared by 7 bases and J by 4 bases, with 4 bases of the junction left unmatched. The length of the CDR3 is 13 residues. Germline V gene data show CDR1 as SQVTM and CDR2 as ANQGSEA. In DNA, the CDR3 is TGCAGCGGCCGGGACAGGGGGCGAGAGACCCAGTACTTC. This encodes CSGRDRGRETQYF.

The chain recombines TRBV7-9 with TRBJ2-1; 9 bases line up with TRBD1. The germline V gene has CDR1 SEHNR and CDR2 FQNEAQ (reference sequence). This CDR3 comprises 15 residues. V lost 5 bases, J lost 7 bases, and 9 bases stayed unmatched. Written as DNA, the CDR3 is TGTGCCAGCAGCCCAGGACAGGGGCTGTGGAATGAGCAGTTCTTC. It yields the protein CASSPGQGLWNEQFF. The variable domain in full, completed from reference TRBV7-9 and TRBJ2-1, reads DTGVSQNPRHKITKRGQNVTFRCDPISEHNRLYWYRQTLGQGPEFLTYFQNEAQLEKSRLLSDRFSAERPKGSFSTLEIQRTEQGDSAMYLCASSPGQGLWNEQFFGPGTRLTVL.

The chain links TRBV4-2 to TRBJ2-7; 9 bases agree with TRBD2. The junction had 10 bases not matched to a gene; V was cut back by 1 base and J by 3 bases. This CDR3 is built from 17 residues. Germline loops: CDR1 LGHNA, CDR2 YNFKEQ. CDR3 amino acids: CASSQGASGVPNYEQYF. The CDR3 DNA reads TGTGCCAGCAGCCAAGGGGCTAGCGGGGTCCCGAACTACGAGCAGTACTTC.

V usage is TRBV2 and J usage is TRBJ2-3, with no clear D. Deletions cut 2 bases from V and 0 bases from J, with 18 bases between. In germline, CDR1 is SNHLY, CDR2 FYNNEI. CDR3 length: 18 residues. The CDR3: CASSERSRLRLSTDTQYF. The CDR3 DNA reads TGTGCCAGCAGTGAAAGGTCACGGCTACGACTTAGCACAGATACGCAGTATTTT.

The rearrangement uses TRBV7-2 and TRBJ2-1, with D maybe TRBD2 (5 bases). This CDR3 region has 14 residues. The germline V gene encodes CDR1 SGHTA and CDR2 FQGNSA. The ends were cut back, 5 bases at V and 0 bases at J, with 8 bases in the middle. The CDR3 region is CASSGADSYNEQFF. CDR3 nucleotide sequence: TGTGCCAGCAGCGGAGCGGACTCCTACAATGAGCAGTTCTTC.

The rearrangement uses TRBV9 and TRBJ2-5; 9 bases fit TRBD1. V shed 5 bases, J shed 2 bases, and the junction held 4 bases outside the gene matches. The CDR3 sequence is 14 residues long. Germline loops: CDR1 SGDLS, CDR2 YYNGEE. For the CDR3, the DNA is TGTGCCAGCAGTCAACAGGGGGCTCAAGAGACCCAGTACTTC. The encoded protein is CASSQQGAQETQYF.

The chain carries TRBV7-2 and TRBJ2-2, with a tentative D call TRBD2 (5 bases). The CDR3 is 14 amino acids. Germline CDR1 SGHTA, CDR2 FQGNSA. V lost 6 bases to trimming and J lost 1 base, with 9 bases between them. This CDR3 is CASRQSGNTGELFF. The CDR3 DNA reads TGTGCCAGCAGACAGAGCGGGAACACCGGGGAGCTGTTTTTT.

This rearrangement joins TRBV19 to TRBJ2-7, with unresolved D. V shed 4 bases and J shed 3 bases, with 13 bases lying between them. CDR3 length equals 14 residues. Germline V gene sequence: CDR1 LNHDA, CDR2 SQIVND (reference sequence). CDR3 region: CASSTDHRDYEQYF. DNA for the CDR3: TGTGCCAGTAGTACCGACCACAGAGACTACGAGCAGTACTTC.

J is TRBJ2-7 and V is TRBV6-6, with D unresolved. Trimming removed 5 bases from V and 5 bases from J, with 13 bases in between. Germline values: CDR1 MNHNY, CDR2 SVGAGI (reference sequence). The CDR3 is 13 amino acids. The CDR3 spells CASSPLPSHEQYF. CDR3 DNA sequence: TGTGCCAGCAGTCCGCTACCCTCTCACGAGCAGTACTTC.

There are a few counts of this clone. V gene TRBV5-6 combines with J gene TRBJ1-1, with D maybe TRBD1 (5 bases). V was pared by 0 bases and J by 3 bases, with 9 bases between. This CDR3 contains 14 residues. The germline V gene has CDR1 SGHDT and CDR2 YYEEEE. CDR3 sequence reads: CASSLVGADTEAFF. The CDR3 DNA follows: TGTGCCAGCAGCTTGGTAGGGGCGGACACTGAAGCTTTCTTT.

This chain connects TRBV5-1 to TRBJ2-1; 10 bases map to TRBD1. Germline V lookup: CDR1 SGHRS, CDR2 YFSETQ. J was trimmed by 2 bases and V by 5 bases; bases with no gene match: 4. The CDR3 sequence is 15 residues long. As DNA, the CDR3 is TGCGCCAGCAGGCTGACAGGGGGCACCTACAATGAGCAGTTCTTC. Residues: CASRLTGGTYNEQFF. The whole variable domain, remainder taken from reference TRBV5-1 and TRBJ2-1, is KAGVTQTPRYLIKTRGQQVTLSCSPISGHRSVSWYQQTPGQGLQFLFEYFSETQRNKGNFPGRFSGRQFSNSRSEMNVSTLELGDSALYLCASRLTGGTYNEQFFGPGTRLTVL.

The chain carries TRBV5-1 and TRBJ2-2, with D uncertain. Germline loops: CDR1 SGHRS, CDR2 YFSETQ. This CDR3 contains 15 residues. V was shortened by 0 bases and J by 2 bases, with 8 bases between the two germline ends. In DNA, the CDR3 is TGCGCCAGCAGCTTGGGTACAGACAACACCGGGGAGCTGTTTTTT. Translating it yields CASSLGTDNTGELFF. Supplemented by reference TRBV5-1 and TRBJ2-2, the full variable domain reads KAGVTQTPRYLIKTRGQQVTLSCSPISGHRSVSWYQQTPGQGLQFLFEYFSETQRNKGNFPGRFSGRQFSNSRSEMNVSTLELGDSALYLCASSLGTDNTGELFFGEGSRLTVL.

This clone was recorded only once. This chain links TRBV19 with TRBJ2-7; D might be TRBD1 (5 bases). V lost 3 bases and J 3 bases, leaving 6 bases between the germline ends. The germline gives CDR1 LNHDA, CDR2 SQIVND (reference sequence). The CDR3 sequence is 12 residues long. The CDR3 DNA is TGTGCCAGTAGTATGGGGCACTACGAGCAGTACTTC. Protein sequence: CASSMGHYEQYF.

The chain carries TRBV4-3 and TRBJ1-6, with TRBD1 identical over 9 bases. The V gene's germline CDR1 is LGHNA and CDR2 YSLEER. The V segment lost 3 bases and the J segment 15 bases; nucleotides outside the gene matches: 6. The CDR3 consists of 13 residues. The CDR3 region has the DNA TGCGCCAGCAGCCATCGGGACAGGGTAGTCCTCCACTTT. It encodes CASSHRDRVVLHF.

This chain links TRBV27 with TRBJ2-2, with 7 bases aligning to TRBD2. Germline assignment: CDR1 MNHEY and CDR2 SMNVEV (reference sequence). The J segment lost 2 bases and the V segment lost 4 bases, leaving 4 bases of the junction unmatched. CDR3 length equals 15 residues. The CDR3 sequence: CASSYQTSNTGELFF. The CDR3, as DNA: TGTGCCAGCAGTTACCAGACTAGCAACACCGGGGAGCTGTTTTTT.

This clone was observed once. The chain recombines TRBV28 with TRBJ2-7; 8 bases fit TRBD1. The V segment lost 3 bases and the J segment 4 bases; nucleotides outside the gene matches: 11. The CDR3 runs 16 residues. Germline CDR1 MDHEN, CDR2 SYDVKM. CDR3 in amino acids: CASSFSWAGGLYEQYF. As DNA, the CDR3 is TGTGCCAGCAGTTTTAGTTGGGCAGGGGGCCTTTACGAGCAGTACTTC.

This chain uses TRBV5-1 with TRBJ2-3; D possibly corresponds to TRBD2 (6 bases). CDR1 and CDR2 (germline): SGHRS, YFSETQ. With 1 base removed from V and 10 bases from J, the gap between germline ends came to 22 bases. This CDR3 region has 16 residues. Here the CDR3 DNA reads TGCGCCAGCAGCTTGAATTCAGGCGGGACCCCCCTAGCGCAGTATTTT. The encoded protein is CASSLNSGGTPLAQYF.

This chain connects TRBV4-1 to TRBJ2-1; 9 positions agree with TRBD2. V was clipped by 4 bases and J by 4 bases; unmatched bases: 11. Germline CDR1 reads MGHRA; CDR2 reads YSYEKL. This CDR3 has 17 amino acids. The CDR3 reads CASSPWAGGPEYNEQFF. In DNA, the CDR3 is TGCGCCAGCAGCCCCTGGGCGGGGGGGCCGGAATACAATGAGCAGTTCTTC.

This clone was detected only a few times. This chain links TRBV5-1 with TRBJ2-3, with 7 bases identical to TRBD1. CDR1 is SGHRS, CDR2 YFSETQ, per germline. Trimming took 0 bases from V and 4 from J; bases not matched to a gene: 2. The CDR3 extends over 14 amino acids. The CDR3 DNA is TGCGCCAGCAGCTTGGAAGGGGGCGCAGATACGCAGTATTTT. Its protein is CASSLEGGADTQYF. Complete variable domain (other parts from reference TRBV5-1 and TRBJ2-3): KAGVTQTPRYLIKTRGQQVTLSCSPISGHRSVSWYQQTPGQGLQFLFEYFSETQRNKGNFPGRFSGRQFSNSRSEMNVSTLELGDSALYLCASSLEGGADTQYFGPGTRLTVL.

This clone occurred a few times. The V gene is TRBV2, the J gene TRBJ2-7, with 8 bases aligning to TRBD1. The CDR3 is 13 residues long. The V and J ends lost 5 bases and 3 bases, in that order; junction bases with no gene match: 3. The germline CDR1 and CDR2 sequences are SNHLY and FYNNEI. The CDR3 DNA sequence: TGTGCCAGCAGTCTAGGACAGGGCTACGAGCAGTACTTC. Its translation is CASSLGQGYEQYF.

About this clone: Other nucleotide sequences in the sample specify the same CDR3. In DNA, the CDR3 is TGTGCCAGCAGTTACTCGACACTAGCGGGGGAGACCCAGTACTTC. It specifies CASSYSTLAGETQYF. V and J are TRBV6-6 and TRBJ2-5; 10 bases line up with TRBD2. J was trimmed by 5 bases and V by 0 bases; bases with no gene match: 3. Germline CDR1 is MNHNY and CDR2 is SVGAGI (reference sequence). The CDR3 is 15 amino acids.

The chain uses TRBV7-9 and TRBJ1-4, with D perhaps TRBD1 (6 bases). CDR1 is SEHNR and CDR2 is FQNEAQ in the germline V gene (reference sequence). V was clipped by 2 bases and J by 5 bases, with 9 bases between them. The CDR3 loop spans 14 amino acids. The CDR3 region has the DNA TGTGCCAGCAGCTTAAGGCAGGGGAATGAAAAACTGTTTTTT. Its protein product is CASSLRQGNEKLFF.

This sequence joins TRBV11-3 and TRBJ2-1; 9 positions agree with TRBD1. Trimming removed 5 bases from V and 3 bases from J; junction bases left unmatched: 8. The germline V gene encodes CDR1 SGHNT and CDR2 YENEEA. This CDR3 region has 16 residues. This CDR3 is CASSPTGGVNYNEQFF. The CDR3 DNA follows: TGTGCCAGCAGCCCGACAGGGGGGGTAAACTACAATGAGCAGTTCTTC.

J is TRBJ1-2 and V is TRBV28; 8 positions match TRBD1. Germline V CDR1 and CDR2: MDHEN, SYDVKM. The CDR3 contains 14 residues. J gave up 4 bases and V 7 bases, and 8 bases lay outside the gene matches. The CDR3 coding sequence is TGTGCCAGCACGACAGGGGAGGGAAGCTATGGCTACACCTTC. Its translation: CASTTGEGSYGYTF.